This T cell receptor (beta chain) was profiled in a study of blood T cell repertoires in COVID-19. Across the study: There were acute and convalescent COVID-19 samples, and they came from the United States, Italy and Spain. Sources were T cells, B-cell-depleted T cells, or PBMCs; the material itself was cDNA or gDNA.

The ends were cut back, 2 bases at V and 6 bases at J, with 5 bases in the middle. This CDR3 has 12 residues. CDR1 and CDR2 (germline): LNHDA, SQIVND (reference sequence). Study processing details: Reference gene primer amplification in the assay estimated nucleated cell counts. Produced via immunoSEQ multiplex PCR; TCRdb's table is partial and in-frame only. V and J calls and clone size are copied from that table; D and trimming were computed from the DNA. The data contain 170,000 or so clones, 90% of them singletons. The source material was peripheral blood. The chain links TRBV19 to TRBJ1-5, with no clear D. This receptor was obtained from a man over 45 with acute or convalescent COVID-19. CDR3 coding DNA: TGTGCCAGTAGTATATCCAGTCAGCCCCAGCATTTT. Translated: CASSISSQPQHF. Combining the CDR3 with reference TRBV19 and TRBJ1-5 gives the whole variable domain DGGITQSPKYLFRKEGQNVTLSCEQNLNHDAMYWYRQDPGQGLRLIYYSQIVNDFQKGDIAEGYSVSREKKESFPLTVTSAQKNPTAFYLCASSISSQPQHFGDGTRLSIL.